This TCR beta chain was recorded in a study of blood T cell repertoires in COVID-19. Overall study context: Whether acute or convalescent, the COVID-19 samples came from the United States, Italy and Spain. PBMCs, B-cell-depleted T cells, or T cells provided the cDNA or gDNA that made up the material.

In the source study's methods: Amplifying reference gene primers gave estimates of nucleated cell counts. The table came from immunoSEQ multiplex PCR; TCRdb's copy has only in-frame clones and leaves some out. V, J and clone size derive from that table, while D and trimming were established from the DNA sequence. The sample yields under 200,000 clones, around 89% seen once. Per germline, CDR1 LGHDT and CDR2 YNNKEL (reference sequence). Unmatched junction bases numbered 7, after V lost 7 bases and J lost 8 bases. This CDR3 is built from 13 residues. What was sequenced was peripheral blood. V gene TRBV3-1 (or the pseudogene TRBV3-2) combines with J gene TRBJ1-2, with TRBD1 matching 10 bases. The source is a man aged 40-50 years with active or convalescent COVID-19. This chain's CDR3 is CASKAGQGKGYTF. The CDR3 coding sequence is TGTGCCAGCAAGGCGGGACAGGGGAAGGGCTACACCTTC.